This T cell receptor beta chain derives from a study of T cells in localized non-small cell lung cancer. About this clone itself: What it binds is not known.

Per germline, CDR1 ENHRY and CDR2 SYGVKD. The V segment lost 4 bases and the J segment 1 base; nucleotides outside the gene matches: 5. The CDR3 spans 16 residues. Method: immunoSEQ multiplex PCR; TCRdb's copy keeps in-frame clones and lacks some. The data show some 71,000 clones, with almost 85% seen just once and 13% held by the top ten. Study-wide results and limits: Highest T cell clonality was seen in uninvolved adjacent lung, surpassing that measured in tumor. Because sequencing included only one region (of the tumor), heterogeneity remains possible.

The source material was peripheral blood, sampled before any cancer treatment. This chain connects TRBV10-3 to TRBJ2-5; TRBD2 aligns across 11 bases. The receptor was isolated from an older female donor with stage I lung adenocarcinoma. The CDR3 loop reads CAISVGTSGPQETQYF. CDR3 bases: TGTGCCATCAGTGTAGGGACTAGCGGTCCCCAAGAGACCCAGTACTTC.